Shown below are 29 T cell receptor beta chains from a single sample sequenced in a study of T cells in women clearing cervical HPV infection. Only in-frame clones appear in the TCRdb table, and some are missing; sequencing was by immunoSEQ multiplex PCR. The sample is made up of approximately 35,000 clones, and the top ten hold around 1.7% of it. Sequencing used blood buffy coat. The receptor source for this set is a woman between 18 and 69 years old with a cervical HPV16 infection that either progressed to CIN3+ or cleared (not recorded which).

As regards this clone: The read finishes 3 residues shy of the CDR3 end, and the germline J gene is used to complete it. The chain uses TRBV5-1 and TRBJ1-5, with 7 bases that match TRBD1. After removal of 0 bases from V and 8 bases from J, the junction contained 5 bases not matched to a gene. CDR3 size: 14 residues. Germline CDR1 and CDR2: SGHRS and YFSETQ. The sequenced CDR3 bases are TGCGCCAGCAGCTTGGGACAGGGTAACGAGCCC. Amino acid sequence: CASSLGQGNEP. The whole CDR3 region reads CASSLGQGNEPQHF.

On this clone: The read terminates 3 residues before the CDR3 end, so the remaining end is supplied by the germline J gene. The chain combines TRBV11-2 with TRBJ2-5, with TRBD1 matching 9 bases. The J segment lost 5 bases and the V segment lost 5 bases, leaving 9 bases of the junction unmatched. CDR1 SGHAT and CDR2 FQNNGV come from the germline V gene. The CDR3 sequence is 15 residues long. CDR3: CASSPRQGDLETQYF. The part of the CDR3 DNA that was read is TGTGCCAGCAGCCCGAGACAGGGGGACTTGGAGACC.

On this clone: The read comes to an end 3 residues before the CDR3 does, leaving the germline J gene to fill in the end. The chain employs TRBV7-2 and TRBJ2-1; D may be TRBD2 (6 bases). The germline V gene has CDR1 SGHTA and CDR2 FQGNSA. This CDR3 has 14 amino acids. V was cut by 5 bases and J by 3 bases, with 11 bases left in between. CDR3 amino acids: CASSRSGIYNEQFF. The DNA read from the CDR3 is TGTGCCAGCAGCCGTAGCGGTATCTACAATGAG.

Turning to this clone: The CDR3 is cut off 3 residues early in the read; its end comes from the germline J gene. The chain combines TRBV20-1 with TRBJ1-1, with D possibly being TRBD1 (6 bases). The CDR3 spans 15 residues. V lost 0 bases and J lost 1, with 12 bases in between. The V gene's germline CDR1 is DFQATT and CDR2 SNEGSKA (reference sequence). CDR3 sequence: CSARDQDRPNTEAFF. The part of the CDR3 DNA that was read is TGCAGTGCTAGAGATCAGGACAGACCGAACACTGAA.

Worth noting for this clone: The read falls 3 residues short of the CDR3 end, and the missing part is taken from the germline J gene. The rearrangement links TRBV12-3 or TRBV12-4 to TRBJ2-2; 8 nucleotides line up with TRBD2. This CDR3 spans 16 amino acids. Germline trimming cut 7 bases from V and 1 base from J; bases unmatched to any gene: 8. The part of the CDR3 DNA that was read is TGTGCCAGCAACCGGAAAGCGGGGGTGAACACCGGGGAG. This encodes CASNRKAGVNTGE. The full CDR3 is CASNRKAGVNTGELFF.

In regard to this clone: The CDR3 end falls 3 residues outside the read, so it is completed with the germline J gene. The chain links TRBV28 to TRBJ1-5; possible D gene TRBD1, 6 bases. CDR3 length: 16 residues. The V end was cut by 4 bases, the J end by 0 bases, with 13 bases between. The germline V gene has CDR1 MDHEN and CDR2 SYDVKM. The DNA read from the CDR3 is TGTGCCAGCAGTTCCGGACAGTACTATAGCAATCAGCCC. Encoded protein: CASSSGQYYSNQP. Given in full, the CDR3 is CASSSGQYYSNQPQHF. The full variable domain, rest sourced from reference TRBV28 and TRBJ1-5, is DVKVTQSSRYLVKRTGEKVFLECVQDMDHENMFWYRQDPGLGLRLIYFSYDVKMKEKGDIPEGYSVSREKKERFSLILESASTNQTSMYLCASSSGQYYSNQPQHFGDGTRLSIL.

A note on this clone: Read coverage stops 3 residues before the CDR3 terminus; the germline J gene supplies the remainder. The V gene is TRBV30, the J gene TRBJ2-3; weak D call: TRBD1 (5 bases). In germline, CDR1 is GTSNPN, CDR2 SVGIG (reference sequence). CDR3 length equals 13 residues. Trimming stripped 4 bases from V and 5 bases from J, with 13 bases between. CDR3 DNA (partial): TGTGCCTGGAAGCAGGGTGGAATAGATACG. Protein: CAWKQGGIDT. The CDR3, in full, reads CAWKQGGIDTQYF.

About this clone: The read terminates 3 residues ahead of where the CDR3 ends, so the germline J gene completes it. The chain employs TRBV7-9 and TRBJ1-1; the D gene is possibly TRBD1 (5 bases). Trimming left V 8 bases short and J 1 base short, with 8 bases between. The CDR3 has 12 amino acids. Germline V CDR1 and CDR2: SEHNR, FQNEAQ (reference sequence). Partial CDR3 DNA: TGTGCCAGCTCGCAGGGGAACACTGAA. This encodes CASSQGNTE. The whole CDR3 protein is CASSQGNTEAFF.

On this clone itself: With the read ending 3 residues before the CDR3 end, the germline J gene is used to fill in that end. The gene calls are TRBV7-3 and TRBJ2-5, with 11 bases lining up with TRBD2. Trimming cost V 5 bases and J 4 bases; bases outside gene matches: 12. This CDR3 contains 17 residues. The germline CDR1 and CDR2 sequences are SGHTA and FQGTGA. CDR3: CASSTRTSGPQGETQYF. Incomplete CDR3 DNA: TGTGCCAGCAGCACCCGGACTAGCGGGCCCCAGGGAGAGACC.

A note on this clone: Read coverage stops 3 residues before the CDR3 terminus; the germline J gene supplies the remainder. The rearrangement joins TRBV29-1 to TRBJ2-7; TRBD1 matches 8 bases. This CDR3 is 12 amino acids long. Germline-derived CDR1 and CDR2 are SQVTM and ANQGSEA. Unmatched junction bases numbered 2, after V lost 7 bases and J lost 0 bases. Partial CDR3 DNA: TGCAGCGGTGGACAGGGCTCCTACGAG. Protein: CSGGQGSYE. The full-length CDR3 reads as CSGGQGSYEQYF.

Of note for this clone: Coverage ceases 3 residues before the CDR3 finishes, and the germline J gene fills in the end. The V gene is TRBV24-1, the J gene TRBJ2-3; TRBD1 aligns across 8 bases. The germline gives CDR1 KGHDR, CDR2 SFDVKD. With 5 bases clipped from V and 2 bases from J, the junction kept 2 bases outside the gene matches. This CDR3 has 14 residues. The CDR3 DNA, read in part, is TGTGCCACCAGTGGGACAGGGAACACAGATACG. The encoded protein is CATSGTGNTDT. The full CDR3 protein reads CATSGTGNTDTQYF.

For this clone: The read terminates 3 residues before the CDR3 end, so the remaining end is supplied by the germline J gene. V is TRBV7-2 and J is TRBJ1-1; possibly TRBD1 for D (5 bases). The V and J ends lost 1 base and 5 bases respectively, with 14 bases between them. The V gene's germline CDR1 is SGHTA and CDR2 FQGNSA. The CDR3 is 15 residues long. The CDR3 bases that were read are TGTGCCAGCAGCTTAGTGCCCTCTGGGGGGACTGAA. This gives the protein CASSLVPSGGTE. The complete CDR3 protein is CASSLVPSGGTEAFF.

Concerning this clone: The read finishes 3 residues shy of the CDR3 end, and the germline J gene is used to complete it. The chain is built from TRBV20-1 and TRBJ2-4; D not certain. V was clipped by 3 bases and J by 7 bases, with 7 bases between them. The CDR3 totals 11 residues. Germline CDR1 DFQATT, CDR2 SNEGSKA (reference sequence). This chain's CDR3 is CSASPGNIQYF. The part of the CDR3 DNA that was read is TGCAGTGCTAGCCCCGGGAACATT.

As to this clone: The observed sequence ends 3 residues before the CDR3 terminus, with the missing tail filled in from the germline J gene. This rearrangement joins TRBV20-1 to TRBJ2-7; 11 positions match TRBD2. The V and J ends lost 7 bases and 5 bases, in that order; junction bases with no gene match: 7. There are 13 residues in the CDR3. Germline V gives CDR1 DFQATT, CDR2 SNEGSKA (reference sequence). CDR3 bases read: TGCAGTGTTCCTAGCGGGGGGTTTGACGAG. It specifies CSVPSGGFDE. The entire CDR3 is CSVPSGGFDEQYF.

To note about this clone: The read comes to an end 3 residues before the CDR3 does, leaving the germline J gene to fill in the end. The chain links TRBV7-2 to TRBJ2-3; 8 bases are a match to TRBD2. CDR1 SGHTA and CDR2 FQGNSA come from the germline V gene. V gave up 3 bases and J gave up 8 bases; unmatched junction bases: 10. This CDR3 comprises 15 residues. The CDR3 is CASSFLGGGPGTQYF. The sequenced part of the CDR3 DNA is TGTGCCAGCAGCTTCCTCGGCGGGGGGCCAGGTACG.

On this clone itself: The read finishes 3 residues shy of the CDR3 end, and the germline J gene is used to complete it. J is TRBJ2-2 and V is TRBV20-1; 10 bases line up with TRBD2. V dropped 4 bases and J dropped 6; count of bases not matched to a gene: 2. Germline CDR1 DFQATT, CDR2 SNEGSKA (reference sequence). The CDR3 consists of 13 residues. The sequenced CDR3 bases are TGCAGTGCTACGAGCGGGGGGGCCGGGGAG. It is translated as CSATSGGAGE. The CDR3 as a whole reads CSATSGGAGELFF.

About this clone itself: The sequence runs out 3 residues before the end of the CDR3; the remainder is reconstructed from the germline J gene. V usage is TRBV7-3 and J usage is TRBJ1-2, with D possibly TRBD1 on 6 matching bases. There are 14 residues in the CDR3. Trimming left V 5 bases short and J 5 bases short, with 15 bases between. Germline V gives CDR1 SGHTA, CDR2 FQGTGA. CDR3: CASSPGGGRYGYTF. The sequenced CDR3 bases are TGTGCCAGCAGCCCGGGAGGGGGACGGTATGGC.

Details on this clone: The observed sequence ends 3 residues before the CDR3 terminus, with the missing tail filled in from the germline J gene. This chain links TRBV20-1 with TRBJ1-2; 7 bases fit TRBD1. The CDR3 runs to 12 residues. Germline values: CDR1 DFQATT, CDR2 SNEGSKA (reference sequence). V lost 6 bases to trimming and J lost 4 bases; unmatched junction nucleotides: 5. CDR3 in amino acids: CSAPDRIYGYTF. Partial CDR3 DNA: TGCAGTGCCCCGGACAGGATCTATGGC.

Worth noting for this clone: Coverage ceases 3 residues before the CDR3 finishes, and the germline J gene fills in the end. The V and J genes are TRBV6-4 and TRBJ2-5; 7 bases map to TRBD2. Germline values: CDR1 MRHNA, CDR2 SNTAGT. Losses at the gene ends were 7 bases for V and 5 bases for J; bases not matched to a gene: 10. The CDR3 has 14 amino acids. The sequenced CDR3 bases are TGTGCCAGCATTCTCGAGCGGGGACGGGAGACC. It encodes CASILERGRET. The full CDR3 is CASILERGRETQYF.

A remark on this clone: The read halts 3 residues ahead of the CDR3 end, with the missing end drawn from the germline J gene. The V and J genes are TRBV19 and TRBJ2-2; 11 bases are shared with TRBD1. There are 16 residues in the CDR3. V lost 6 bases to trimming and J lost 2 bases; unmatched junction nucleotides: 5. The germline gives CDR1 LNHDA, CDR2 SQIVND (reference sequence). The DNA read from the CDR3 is TGTGCCAGTAGGGGGGGGACAGGGGGAAACACCGGGGAG. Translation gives CASRGGTGGNTGE. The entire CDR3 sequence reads CASRGGTGGNTGELFF.

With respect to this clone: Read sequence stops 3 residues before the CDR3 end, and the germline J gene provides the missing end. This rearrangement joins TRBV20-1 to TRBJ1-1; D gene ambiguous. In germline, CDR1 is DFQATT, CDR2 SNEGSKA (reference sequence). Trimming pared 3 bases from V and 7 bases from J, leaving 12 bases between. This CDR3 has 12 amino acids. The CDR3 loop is CSASKFGLEAFF. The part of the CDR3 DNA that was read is TGCAGTGCTAGTAAGTTTGGACTTGAA.

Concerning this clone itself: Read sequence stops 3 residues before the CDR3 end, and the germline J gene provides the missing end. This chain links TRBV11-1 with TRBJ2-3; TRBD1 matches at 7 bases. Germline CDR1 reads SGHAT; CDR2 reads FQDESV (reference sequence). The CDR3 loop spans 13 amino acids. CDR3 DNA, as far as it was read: TGTGCCAGCAGCTTATGGCAGGGGGAGACG. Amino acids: CASSLWQGET. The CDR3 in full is CASSLWQGETQYF.

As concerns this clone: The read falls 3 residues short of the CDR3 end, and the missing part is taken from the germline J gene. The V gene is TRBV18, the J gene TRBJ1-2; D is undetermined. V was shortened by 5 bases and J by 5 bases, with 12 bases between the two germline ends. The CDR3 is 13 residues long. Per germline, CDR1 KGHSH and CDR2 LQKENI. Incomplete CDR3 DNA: TGTGCCAGCTCAACCACCGGAGGGTATGGC. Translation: CASSTTGGYG. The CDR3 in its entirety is CASSTTGGYGYTF.

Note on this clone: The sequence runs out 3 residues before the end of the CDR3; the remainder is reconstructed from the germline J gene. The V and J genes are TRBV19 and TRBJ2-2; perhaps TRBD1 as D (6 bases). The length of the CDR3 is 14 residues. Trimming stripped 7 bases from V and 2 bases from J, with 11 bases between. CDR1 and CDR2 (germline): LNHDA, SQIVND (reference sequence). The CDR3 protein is CASTGQLNTGELFF. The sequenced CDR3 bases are TGTGCCAGTACCGGACAGCTTAACACCGGGGAG. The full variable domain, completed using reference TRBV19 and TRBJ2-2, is DGGITQSPKYLFRKEGQNVTLSCEQNLNHDAMYWYRQDPGQGLRLIYYSQIVNDFQKGDIAEGYSVSREKKESFPLTVTSAQKNPTAFYLCASTGQLNTGELFFGEGSRLTVL.

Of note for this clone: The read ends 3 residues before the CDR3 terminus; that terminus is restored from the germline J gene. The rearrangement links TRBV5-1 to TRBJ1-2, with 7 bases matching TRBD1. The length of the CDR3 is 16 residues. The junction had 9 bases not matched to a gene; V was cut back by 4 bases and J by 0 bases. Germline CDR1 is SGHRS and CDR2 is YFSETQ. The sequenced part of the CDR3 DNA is TGCGCCAGCAGCACCGGGGACAGAGGCTCTAACTATGGC. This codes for CASSTGDRGSNYG. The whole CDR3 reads CASSTGDRGSNYGYTF.

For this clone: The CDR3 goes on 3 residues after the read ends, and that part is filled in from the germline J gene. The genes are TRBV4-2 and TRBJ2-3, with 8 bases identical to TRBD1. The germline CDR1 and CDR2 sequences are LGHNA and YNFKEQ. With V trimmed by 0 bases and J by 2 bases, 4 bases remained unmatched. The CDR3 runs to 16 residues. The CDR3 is CASSQDWTGNTDTQYF. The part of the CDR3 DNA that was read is TGTGCCAGCAGCCAAGATTGGACAGGGAACACAGATACG.

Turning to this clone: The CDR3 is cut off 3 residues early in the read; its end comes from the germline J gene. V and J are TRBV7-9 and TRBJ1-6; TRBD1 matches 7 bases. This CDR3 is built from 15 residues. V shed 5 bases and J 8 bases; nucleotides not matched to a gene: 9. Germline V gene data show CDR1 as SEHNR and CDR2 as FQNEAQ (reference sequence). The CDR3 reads CASSPQGTSDSPLHF. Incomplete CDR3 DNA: TGTGCCAGCAGCCCACAGGGGACCTCGGATTCACCC.

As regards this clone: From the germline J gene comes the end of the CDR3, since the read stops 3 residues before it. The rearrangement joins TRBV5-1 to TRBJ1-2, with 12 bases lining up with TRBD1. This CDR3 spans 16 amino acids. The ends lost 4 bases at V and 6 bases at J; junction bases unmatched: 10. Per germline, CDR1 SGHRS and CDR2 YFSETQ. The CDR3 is CASSTGTGGAKDGYTF. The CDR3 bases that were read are TGCGCCAGCAGCACCGGGACAGGGGGCGCGAAAGATGGC.

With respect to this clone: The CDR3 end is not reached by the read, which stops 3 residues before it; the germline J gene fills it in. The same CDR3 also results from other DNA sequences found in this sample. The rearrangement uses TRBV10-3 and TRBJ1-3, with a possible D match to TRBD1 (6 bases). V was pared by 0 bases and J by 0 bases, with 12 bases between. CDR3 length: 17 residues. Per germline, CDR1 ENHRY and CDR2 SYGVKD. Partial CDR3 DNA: TGTGCCATCAGTGAGTCGGGGGCGAAGAGCTCTGGAAACACC. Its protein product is CAISESGAKSSGNT. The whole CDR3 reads CAISESGAKSSGNTIYF.